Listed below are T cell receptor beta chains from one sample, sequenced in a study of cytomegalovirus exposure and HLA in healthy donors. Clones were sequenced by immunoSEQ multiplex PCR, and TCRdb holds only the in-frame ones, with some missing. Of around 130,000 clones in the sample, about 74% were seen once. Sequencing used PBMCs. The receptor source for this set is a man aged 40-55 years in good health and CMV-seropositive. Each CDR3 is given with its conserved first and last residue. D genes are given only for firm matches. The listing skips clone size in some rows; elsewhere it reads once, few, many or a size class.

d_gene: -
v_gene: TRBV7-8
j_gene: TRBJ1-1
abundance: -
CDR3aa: CASSPRTGRNTEAFF
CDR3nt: TGTGCCAGCAGCCCTCGGACGGGGAGGAACACTGAAGCTTTCTTT

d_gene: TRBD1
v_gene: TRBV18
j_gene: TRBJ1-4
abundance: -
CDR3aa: CASSTQFRQGVEKLFF
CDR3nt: TGTGCCAGCTCTACCCAGTTTCGACAGGGGGTGGAAAAACTGTTTTTT

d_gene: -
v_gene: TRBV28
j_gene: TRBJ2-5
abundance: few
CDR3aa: CASSSPGRGSSETQYF
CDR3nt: TGTGCCAGCAGTTCCCCCGGTAGGGGGTCATCTGAGACCCAGTACTTC

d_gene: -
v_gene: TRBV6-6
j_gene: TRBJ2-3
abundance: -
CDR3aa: CASSYSTIGTDTQYF
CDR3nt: TGTGCCAGCAGTTACTCAACTATTGGGACAGATACGCAGTATTTT

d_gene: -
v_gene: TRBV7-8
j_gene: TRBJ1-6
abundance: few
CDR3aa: CASSSSGGNSPLHF
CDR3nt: TGTGCCAGCAGCTCCTCCGGGGGTAATTCACCCCTCCACTTT

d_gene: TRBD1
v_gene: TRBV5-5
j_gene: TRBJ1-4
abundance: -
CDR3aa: CASSGGRAGQGVEKLFF
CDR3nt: TGTGCCAGCAGCGGGGGACGAGCGGGACAGGGGGTTGAAAAACTGTTTTTT

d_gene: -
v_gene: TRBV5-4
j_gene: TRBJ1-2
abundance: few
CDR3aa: CASSFNVDGYTF
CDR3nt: TGTGCCAGCAGCTTTAATGTTGATGGCTACACCTTC

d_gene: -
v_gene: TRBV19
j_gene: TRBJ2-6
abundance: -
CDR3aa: CASSERRSGANVLTF
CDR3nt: TGTGCCAGTAGTGAGAGGCGCTCTGGGGCCAACGTCCTGACTTTC

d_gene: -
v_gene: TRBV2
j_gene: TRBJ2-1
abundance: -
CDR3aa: CASSTDRNEQFF
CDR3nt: TGTGCCAGCAGTACAGACAGGAATGAGCAGTTCTTC

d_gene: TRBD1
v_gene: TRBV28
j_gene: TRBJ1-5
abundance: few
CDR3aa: CASSFTGAAQPQHF
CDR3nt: TGTGCCAGCAGTTTTACAGGGGCGGCTCAGCCCCAGCATTTT

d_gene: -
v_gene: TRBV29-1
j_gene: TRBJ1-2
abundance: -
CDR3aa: CSVADRLDYGYTF
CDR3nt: TGCAGCGTCGCCGACAGGTTGGACTATGGCTACACCTTC

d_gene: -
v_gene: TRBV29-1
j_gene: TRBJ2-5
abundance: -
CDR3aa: CSVEDIVGETQYF
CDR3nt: TGCAGCGTTGAAGATATAGTCGGGGAGACCCAGTACTTC

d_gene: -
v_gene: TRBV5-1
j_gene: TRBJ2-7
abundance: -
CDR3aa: CASSNTEPPYEQYF
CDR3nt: TGCGCCAGCAGCAACACAGAGCCCCCCTACGAGCAGTACTTC

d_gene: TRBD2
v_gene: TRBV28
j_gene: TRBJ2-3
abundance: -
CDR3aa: CASSPPGLAGGGVHTQYF
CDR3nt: TGTGCCAGCAGTCCCCCGGGACTAGCGGGGGGGGGCGTACATACGCAGTATTTT

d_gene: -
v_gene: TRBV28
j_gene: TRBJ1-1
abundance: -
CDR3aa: CASSLVPVNTEAFF
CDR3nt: TGTGCCAGCAGTTTAGTCCCAGTAAACACTGAAGCTTTCTTT

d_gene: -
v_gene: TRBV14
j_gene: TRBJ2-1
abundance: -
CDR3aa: CASSQLYGGIPYNEQFF
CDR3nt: TGTGCCAGCAGCCAACTTTATGGCGGGATCCCTTACAATGAGCAGTTCTTC

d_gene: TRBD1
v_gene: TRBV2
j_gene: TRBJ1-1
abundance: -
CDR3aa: CATIGTVEAFF
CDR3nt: TGTGCCACCATCGGGACAGTTGAAGCTTTCTTT

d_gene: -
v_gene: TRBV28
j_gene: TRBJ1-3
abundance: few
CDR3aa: CASSLRGRKLGNTIYF
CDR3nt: TGTGCCAGCAGTTTGAGAGGGAGGAAACTTGGAAACACCATATATTTT

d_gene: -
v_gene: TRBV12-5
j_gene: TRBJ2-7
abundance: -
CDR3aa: CASGPVGQGGYEQYF
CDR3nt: TGTGCTAGTGGCCCTGTCGGGCAGGGCGGCTACGAGCAGTACTTC

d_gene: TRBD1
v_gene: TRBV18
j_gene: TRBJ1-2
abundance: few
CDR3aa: CASSPQQGTLWGYTF
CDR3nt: TGTGCCAGCTCACCCCAACAGGGGACTCTTTGGGGCTACACCTTC

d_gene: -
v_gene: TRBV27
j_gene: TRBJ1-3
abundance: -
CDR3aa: CASSLVAGGIGNTIYF
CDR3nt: TGTGCCAGCAGTTTGGTTGCGGGAGGGATTGGAAACACCATATATTTT

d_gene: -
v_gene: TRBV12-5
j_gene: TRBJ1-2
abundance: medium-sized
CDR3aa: CASGLVGMGGNLYGYTF
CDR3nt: TGTGCTAGTGGTTTGGTAGGAATGGGGGGAAATCTCTATGGCTACACCTTC

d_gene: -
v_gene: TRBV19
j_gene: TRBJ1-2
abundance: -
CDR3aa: CASSMRQQDGNYGYTF
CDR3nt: TGTGCCAGTAGTATGAGACAACAGGATGGGAACTATGGCTACACCTTC

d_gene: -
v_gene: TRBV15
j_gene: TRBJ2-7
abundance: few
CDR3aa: CATSRAGLNYEQYF
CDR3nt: TGTGCCACCAGCAGAGCGGGACTGAACTACGAGCAGTACTTC

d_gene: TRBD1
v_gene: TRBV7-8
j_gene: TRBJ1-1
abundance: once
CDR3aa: CASSPRTGEDTEAFF
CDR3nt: TGTGCCAGCAGCCCACGGACAGGGGAGGACACTGAAGCTTTCTTT

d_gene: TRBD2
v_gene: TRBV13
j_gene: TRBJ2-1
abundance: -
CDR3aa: CASSLVTSGRLEQFF
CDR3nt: TGTGCCAGCAGCTTAGTGACTAGCGGGAGACTTGAGCAGTTCTTC

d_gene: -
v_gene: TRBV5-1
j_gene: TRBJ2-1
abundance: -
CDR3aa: CASSLADSRASNEQFF
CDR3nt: TGCGCCAGCAGCTTGGCCGACTCGAGAGCCTCCAATGAGCAGTTCTTC

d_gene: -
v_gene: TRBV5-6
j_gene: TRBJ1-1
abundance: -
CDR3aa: CASSSTGWQAFF
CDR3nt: TGTGCCAGCAGCAGTACGGGTTGGCAGGCTTTCTTT

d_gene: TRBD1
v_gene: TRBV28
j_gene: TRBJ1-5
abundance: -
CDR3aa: CASTSQAGGYNQPQHF
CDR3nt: TGTGCCAGCACCTCGCAGGCAGGGGGCTACAATCAGCCCCAGCATTTT

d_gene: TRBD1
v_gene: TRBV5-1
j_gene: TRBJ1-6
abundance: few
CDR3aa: CASSLDPTGRNSPLHF
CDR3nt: TGCGCCAGCAGCTTGGATCCGACAGGGCGCAATTCACCCCTCCACTTT

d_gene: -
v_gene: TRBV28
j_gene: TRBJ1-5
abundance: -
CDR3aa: CASMRFGNQPQHF
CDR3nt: TGTGCCAGCATGAGGTTTGGCAATCAGCCCCAGCATTTT

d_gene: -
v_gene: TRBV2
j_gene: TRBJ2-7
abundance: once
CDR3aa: CASKSGTLTWEQYF
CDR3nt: TGTGCCAGCAAATCGGGGACATTAACGTGGGAGCAGTACTTC

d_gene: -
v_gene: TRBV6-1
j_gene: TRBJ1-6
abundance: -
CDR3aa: CALITGRADNSPLHF
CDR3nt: TGTGCTCTTATTACAGGCCGGGCGGATAATTCACCCCTCCACTTT

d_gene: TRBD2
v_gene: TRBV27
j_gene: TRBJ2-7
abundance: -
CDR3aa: CASGGGVLYEQYF
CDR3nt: TGTGCCAGCGGTGGGGGGGTTCTCTACGAGCAGTACTTC

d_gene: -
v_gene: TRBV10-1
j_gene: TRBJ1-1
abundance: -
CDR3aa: CASSDRDTLSWEAFF
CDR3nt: TGCGCCAGCAGTGACCGGGACACCCTCTCTTGGGAAGCTTTCTTT

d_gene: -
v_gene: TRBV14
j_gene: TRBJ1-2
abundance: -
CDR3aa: CASSQVRPRGSYGYTF
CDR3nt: TGTGCCAGCAGCCAAGTGAGACCTCGGGGGAGCTATGGCTACACCTTC

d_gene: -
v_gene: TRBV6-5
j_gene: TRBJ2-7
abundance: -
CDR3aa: CASSPDTYEQYF
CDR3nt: TGTGCCAGCAGTCCGGACACCTACGAGCAGTACTTC

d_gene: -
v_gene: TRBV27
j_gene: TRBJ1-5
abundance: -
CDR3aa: CASSLAASQPQHF
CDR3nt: TGTGCCAGCAGTTTAGCGGCAAGTCAGCCCCAGCATTTT

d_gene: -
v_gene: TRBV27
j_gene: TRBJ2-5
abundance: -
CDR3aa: CASSPGHYQETQYF
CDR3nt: TGTGCCAGCAGCCCGGGACATTACCAAGAGACCCAGTACTTC

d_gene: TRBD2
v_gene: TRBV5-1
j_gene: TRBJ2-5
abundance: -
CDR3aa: CASSLVLAEETQYF
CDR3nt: TGCGCCAGCAGCTTGGTTCTAGCGGAAGAGACCCAGTACTTC

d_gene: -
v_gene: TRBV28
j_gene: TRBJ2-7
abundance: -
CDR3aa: CASGTIAREQYF
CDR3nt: TGTGCCAGCGGAACCATAGCGCGCGAGCAGTACTTC

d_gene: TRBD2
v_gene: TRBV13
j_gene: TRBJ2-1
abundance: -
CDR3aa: CASSLQQRTSGRTLYNEQFF
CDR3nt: TGTGCCAGCAGCTTACAGCAAAGGACTAGCGGGAGGACCCTATACAATGAGCAGTTCTTC

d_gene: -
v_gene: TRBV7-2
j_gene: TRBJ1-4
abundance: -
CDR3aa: CASSLVSDLQGREKLFF
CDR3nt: TGTGCCAGCAGCTTAGTATCCGATTTGCAGGGGCGAGAAAAACTGTTTTTT

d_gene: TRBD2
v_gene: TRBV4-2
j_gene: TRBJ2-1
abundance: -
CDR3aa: CASSQEGAGYNEQFF
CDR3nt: TGTGCCAGCAGCCAAGAGGGAGCGGGGTACAATGAGCAGTTCTTC

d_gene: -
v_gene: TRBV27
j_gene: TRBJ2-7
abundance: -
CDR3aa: CASSRTTDAGRSYEQYF
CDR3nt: TGTGCCAGCAGCCGAACGACAGACGCGGGACGCTCCTACGAGCAGTACTTC

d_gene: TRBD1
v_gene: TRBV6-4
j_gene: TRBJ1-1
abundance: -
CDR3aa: CASRKTGSMTEAFF
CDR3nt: TGTGCCAGCAGGAAGACAGGGTCTATGACTGAAGCTTTCTTT

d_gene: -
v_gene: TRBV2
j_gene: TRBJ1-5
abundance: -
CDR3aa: CASSGQSNRPQHF
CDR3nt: TGTGCCAGCAGTGGGCAGTCGAATCGGCCCCAGCATTTT

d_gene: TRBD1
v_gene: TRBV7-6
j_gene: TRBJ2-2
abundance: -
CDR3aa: CASSLASWDRGHTGELFF
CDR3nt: TGTGCCAGCAGCTTAGCCTCTTGGGACAGGGGTCACACCGGGGAGCTGTTTTTT

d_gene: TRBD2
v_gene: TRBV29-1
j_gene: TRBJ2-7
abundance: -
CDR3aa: CSVEESSGRRVEQYF
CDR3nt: TGCAGCGTTGAAGAGTCTAGCGGGAGGAGAGTTGAGCAGTACTTC

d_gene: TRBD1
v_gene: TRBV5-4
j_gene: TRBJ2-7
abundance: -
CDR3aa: CASSLPTGTYEQYF
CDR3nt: TGTGCCAGCAGCCTGCCGACAGGGACCTACGAGCAGTACTTC

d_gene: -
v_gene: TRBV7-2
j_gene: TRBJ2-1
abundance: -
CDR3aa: CASSKRTDKGHEQFF
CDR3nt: TGTGCCAGCAGCAAGCGGACAGACAAGGGTCATGAGCAGTTCTTC

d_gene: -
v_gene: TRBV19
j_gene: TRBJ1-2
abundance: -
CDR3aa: CASTVASGGTYGYTF
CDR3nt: TGTGCCAGTACCGTCGCCAGTGGGGGCACCTATGGCTACACCTTC

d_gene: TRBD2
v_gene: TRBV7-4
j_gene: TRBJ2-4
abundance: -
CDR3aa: CASPGGRGGGAKNIQYF
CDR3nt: TGTGCCAGTCCCGGGGGGCGGGGGGGCGGAGCCAAAAACATTCAGTACTTC

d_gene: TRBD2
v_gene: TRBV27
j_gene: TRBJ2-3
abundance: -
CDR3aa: CASRILAGGGTDTQYF
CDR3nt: TGTGCCAGCAGGATATTAGCGGGAGGGGGCACAGATACGCAGTATTTT

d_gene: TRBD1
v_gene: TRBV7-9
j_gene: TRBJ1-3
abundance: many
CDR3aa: CALQGNFSGNTIYF
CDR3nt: TGTGCCTTACAGGGGAATTTCTCTGGAAACACCATATATTTT

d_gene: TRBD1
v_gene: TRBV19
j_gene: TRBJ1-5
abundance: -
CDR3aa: CASSINLGTGGAGDQPQHF
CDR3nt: TGTGCCAGTAGTATTAATTTGGGGACAGGGGGCGCGGGGGATCAGCCCCAGCATTTT

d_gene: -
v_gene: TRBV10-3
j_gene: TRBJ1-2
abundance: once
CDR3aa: CATGGGGDYGYTF
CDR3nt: TGTGCCACCGGGGGGGGCGGGGACTATGGCTACACCTTC

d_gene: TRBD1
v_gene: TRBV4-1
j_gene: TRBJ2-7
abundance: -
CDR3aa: CASSLGDRAREQYF
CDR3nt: TGCGCCAGCAGCCTTGGGGACAGGGCGCGCGAGCAGTACTTC